The sequence of this T cell receptor (beta chain) was determined in a study of blood T cell repertoires in COVID-19. In the study overall: The samples span acute and convalescent COVID-19 from the United States, Italy and Spain. PBMCs, B-cell-depleted T cells, or T cells were the source of the cDNA or gDNA that made up the material.

Under the authors' procedure: Cell counts per sample came from amplifying reference gene primers. Profiled with immunoSEQ multiplex PCR; TCRdb holds only in-frame clones, not every one. V, J and clone size are taken as reported in that table, and D and trimming were inferred from the DNA itself. Of around 180,000 clones in the sample, 86% were seen once. Germline V gene lookup returns CDR1 MNHNS and CDR2 SASEGT. With 1 base removed from V and 7 bases from J, the gap between germline ends came to 13 bases. The CDR3 totals 14 residues. The sequence was obtained from a woman under 40 with active or convalescent COVID-19. The chain recombines TRBV6-1 with TRBJ1-1; D gene unclear. The specimen sequenced was peripheral blood. This CDR3 reads CASSEEAQRSEAFF. CDR3 nucleotides: TGTGCCAGCAGTGAAGAGGCCCAAAGGAGTGAAGCTTTCTTT.